This TCR beta chain was sequenced during a study of OX40 agonist ivuxolimab in advanced cancers. About the research overall: The study treated patients with ivuxolimab, an agonistic anti-OX40 (CD134) antibody. At doses from 0.01 to 10 mg/kg, patients were given intravenous ivuxolimab every 2 weeks.

J lost 4 bases, V lost 0 bases, and 2 bases had no gene match. CDR3 length: 15 amino acids. Germline V gene sequence: CDR1 SGHTS, CDR2 YDEGEE. Study-wide results and limits: Expanded clones belonging to CD8+ T cells outnumbered, on average, those of CD4+.

Sequencing was performed with immunoSEQ multiplex PCR; in TCRdb, only in-frame clones are kept and a portion is missing. The repertoire holds 14,000 to 15,000 clones, with about 90% as singletons. Of note for this clone: Its antigen is unknown.

The sample here was CD4+ or CD8+ T cells sorted from blood, taken in a trial of the OX40 agonist ivuxolimab. V gene TRBV5-8 combines with J gene TRBJ2-1; TRBD2 aligns across 9 bases. The clonotype originates from an adult with an advanced solid tumor such as melanoma, head and neck, liver or kidney cancer. The CDR3 DNA follows: TGTGCCAGCAGCTTGGTAGCGGGAGAGTACAATGAGCAGTTCTTC. Its translation is CASSLVAGEYNEQFF. Looking up the rest from reference TRBV5-8 and TRBJ2-1 gives the full variable domain: EAGVTQSPTHLIKTRGQQATLRCSPISGHTSVYWYQQALGLGLQFLLWYDEGEERNRGNFPPRFSGRQFPNYSSELNVNALELEDSALYLCASSLVAGEYNEQFFGPGTRLTVL.